This passage covers 5 T cell receptor beta chains from one sample sequenced in a study of blood T cell repertoires in COVID-19. Sequencing used immunoSEQ multiplex PCR; TCRdb keeps in-frame clones, though not all of them. The profile covers approximately 79,000 clones, with 80% appearing a single time and 9.5% to 15% taken by the ten largest. The sample was peripheral blood. These receptors came from a man aged 50 or older with COVID-19, enrolled during active disease.

CDR3 in DNA: TGTGCCAGCAGTTTATGGGGGCGGGAGGACTCCTACGAGCAGTACTTC. The encoded protein is CASSLWGREDSYEQYF. The chain employs TRBV28 and TRBJ2-7; 8 nucleotides align to TRBD2. The ends lost 0 bases at V and 0 bases at J; junction bases unmatched: 4. This CDR3 is 16 amino acids long. Germline V CDR1 and CDR2: MDHEN, SYDVKM.

The chain joins TRBV29-1 to TRBJ1-3, with D perhaps TRBD1 (5 bases). The CDR3 sequence is 14 residues long. The germline CDR1 and CDR2 sequences are SQVTM and ANQGSEA. The V gene lost 3 bases and the J gene lost 0 bases, with 9 bases spanning the gap. CDR3 in amino acids: CSVEGGFSGNTIYF. The CDR3 DNA follows: TGCAGCGTTGAGGGGGGTTTCTCTGGAAACACCATATATTTT.

The chain is built from TRBV28 and TRBJ1-6; 7 bases are a match to TRBD1. The length of the CDR3 is 16 residues. Germline CDR1 and CDR2: MDHEN and SYDVKM. V shed 6 bases and J 0 bases; nucleotides not matched to a gene: 5. The CDR3 bases are TGTGCCAGCAGGCAGACAGGGAGCTCCTATAATTCACCCCTCCACTTT. Its translation: CASRQTGSSYNSPLHF.

The chain recombines TRBV12-3 or TRBV12-4 with TRBJ2-3; 12 nucleotides match TRBD2. The CDR3 has 13 residues. The V gene end was trimmed by 5 bases and the J gene end by 12 bases; junction bases not matched to a gene: 6. The chain's CDR3 is CASSPTSGRTQYF. The CDR3 DNA reads TGTGCCAGCAGTCCTACTAGCGGGAGGACTCAGTATTTT.

The chain is built from TRBV10-3 and TRBJ2-7, with 8 bases that match TRBD2. Per germline, CDR1 ENHRY and CDR2 SYGVKD. After removal of 10 bases from V and 5 bases from J, the junction contained 10 bases not matched to a gene. The CDR3 covers 13 residues. Here the CDR3 reads CATDGPGGNEQYF. CDR3 DNA sequence: TGTGCCACCGATGGGCCGGGAGGGAACGAGCAGTACTTC.